What follows are 13 T cell receptor beta chains derived from one specimen sequenced in a study of beta chain features in type 1 diabetes. All of the isolated RNA was reverse transcribed, so expressed TCRB transcripts were sequenced. Some clones are missing from TCRdb's copy, which holds only in-frame ones; the method was immunoSEQ multiplex PCR. Of almost 350,000 clones in the sample, approximately 8.2% are singletons; the top ten hold under 0.5%. Sequencing was performed on central memory CD4+ T cells from blood. The origin of the receptors is a young woman in good health.

The genes are TRBV9 and TRBJ2-7; TRBD1 agrees at 7 bases. The CDR3 loop spans 13 amino acids. The V segment lost 2 bases and the J segment 6 bases; nucleotides outside the gene matches: 5. Germline V gene data show CDR1 as SGDLS and CDR2 as YYNGEE. The CDR3, as DNA: TGTGCCAGCAGCGTCGACAGGGTGGGCGAGCAGTACTTC. Its protein product is CASSVDRVGEQYF. Variable domain in full (rest from reference TRBV9 and TRBJ2-7): DSGVTQTPKHLITATGQRVTLRCSPRSGDLSVYWYQQSLDQGLQFLIQYYNGEERAKGNILERFSAQQFPDLHSELNLSSLELGDSALYFCASSVDRVGEQYFGPGTRLTVT.

This clone came up a few times. The CDR3 reads CASSFGAQKGYGYTF. In DNA form, the CDR3 reads TGTGCCAGCAGCTTCGGTGCACAGAAGGGGTATGGCTACACCTTC. The gene calls are TRBV7-9 and TRBJ1-2; D is perhaps TRBD1 (5 bases). Between the trimmed V and J ends, which lost 3 bases and 5 bases, there was a span of 16 bases. CDR3 length equals 15 residues. The V gene's germline CDR1 is SEHNR and CDR2 FQNEAQ (reference sequence).

The chain links TRBV18 to TRBJ2-7; the D is unclear. The CDR3 sequence is 14 residues long. V lost 3 bases, J lost 2 bases, and 11 bases lay in between. CDR1 and CDR2 from the germline V gene are KGHSH and LQKENI. CDR3 residues: CASSPPTGTYEQYF. The CDR3 bases are TGTGCCAGCTCACCCCCTACTGGGACCTACGAGCAGTACTTC. Looking up the rest from reference TRBV18 and TRBJ2-7 gives the full variable domain: NAGVMQNPRHLVRRRGQEARLRCSPMKGHSHVYWYRQLPEEGLKFMVYLQKENIIDESGMPKERFSAEFPKEGPSILRIQQVVRGDSAAYFCASSPPTGTYEQYFGPGTRLTVT.

This clone was detected a few times. V is TRBV7-2 and J is TRBJ1-4; D might be TRBD1 (5 bases). Trimming stripped 5 bases from V and 5 bases from J, with 15 bases between. The CDR3 is 15 residues long. The germline gives CDR1 SGHTA, CDR2 FQGNSA. CDR3: CASSATAGINEKLFF. The CDR3 DNA is TGTGCCAGCAGCGCGACGGCAGGGATAAATGAAAAACTGTTTTTT.

The CDR3 spells CAISQNPDRSTNYGYTF. The CDR3, as DNA: TGTGCCATCAGTCAAAACCCGGACAGGTCGACTAACTATGGCTACACCTTC. This sequence joins TRBV10-3 and TRBJ1-2; 7 nucleotides agree with TRBD1. Trimming took 5 bases from V and 0 from J; bases not matched to a gene: 12. The CDR3 is 17 amino acids. Per the germline V gene, CDR1 is ENHRY and CDR2 is SYGVKD.

This chain connects TRBV4-3 to TRBJ2-7; D may be TRBD1 or TRBD2 (5 bases each). Per germline, CDR1 LGHNA and CDR2 YSLEER. V gave up 0 bases and J gave up 2 bases, with 14 bases separating them. CDR3 length: 16 amino acids. CDR3 in amino acids: CASSQDWGSDTYEQYF. The CDR3 bases are TGCGCCAGCAGCCAAGATTGGGGGTCCGACACCTACGAGCAGTACTTC.

The chain uses TRBV4-3 and TRBJ2-3; TRBD1 aligns across 8 bases. V shed 1 base and J 6 bases; nucleotides not matched to a gene: 9. The CDR3 loop spans 16 amino acids. The germline V gene has CDR1 LGHNA and CDR2 YSLEER. CDR3 bases: TGCGCCAGCAGCCAAGGAGGACAGGGACGGGGGGATACGCAGTATTTT. As protein: CASSQGGQGRGDTQYF.

The genes are TRBV28 and TRBJ2-3; no reliable D call. V lost 2 bases and J lost 5, with 11 bases in between. Per germline, CDR1 MDHEN and CDR2 SYDVKM. The CDR3 consists of 14 residues. The CDR3 nucleotides read TGTGCCAGCAGTTTACCCGGAGCCAGAGATACGCAGTATTTT. This sequence encodes CASSLPGARDTQYF.

This clone was found a few times. The genes are TRBV4-3 and TRBJ2-1; TRBD2 matches at 13 bases. V was clipped by 0 bases and J by 10 bases; unmatched bases: 12. Germline-derived CDR1 and CDR2 are LGHNA and YSLEER. This CDR3 contains 18 residues. CDR3 amino acids: CASSQDPRGLAGADEQFF. The CDR3, as DNA: TGCGCCAGCAGCCAAGACCCCCGCGGACTAGCGGGAGCTGACGAGCAGTTCTTC.

This clone was observed once. One end of the junction does not line up with germline, which may come from a read error. The rearrangement links TRBV5-1 to TRBJ2-2; 10 nucleotides match TRBD1. This CDR3 is built from 14 residues. CDR1 and CDR2 (germline): SGHRS, YFSETQ. CDR3 bases: TGCGCCAGCAGCGGGACAGGGGCCACCGTGGAGCTGTTTTTT. Translation: CASSGTGATVELFF. Together with reference TRBV5-1 and TRBJ2-2, the CDR3 gives the full variable domain: KAGVTQTPRYLIKTRGQQVTLSCSPISGHRSVSWYQQTPGQGLQFLFEYFSETQRNKGNFPGRFSGRQFSNSRSEMNVSTLELGDSALYLCASSGTGATVELFFGEGSRLTVL.

This clone was observed a few times. This sequence joins TRBV2 and TRBJ2-7; TRBD2 aligns across 12 bases. Germline lookup yields CDR1 SNHLY and CDR2 FYNNEI. With V trimmed by 6 bases and J by 7 bases, 10 bases remained unmatched. The CDR3 loop spans 15 amino acids. This CDR3 reads CASRTGLAGSGEQYF. The CDR3 DNA follows: TGTGCCAGCAGAACAGGACTAGCGGGATCTGGTGAGCAGTACTTC.

This clone has a handful of counts. The chain employs TRBV7-3 and TRBJ2-5; 9 positions agree with TRBD2. CDR1 is SGHTA, CDR2 FQGTGA, per germline. With V trimmed by 4 bases and J by 5 bases, 2 bases remained unmatched. The CDR3 extends over 13 amino acids. CDR3 in amino acids: CASSSGTSETQYF. CDR3 sequence (DNA): TGTGCCAGCAGCTCTGGGACTAGCGAGACCCAGTACTTC.

The V call is TRBV7-8, the J call TRBJ2-2; TRBD1 matches 7 bases. Germline CDR1 and CDR2: SGHVS and FQNEAQ. The CDR3 spans 16 residues. V shed 5 bases, J shed 2 bases, and the junction held 8 bases outside the gene matches. The CDR3 DNA is TGTGCCAGCAGCCCAAGGGGACAGATAAACACCGGGGAGCTGTTTTTT. The encoded protein is CASSPRGQINTGELFF. Based on the CDR3 plus reference TRBV7-8 and TRBJ2-2, the full variable domain is GAGVSQSPRYKVAKRGQDVALRCDPISGHVSLFWYQQALGQGPEFLTYFQNEAQLDKSGLPSDRFFAERPEGSVSTLKIQRTQQEDSAVYLCASSPRGQINTGELFFGEGSRLTVL.